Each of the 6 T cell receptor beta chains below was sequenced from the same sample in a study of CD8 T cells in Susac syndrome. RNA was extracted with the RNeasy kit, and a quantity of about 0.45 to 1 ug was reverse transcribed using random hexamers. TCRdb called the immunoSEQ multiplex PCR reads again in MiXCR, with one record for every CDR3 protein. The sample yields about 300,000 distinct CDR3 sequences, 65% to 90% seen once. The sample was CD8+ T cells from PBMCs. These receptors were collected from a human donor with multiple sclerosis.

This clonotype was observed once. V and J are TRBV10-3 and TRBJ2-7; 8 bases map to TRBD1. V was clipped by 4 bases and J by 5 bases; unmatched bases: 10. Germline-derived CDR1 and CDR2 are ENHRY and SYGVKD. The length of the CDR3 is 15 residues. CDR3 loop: CAISVVGRGLNEQYF. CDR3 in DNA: TGTGCCATCAGTGTGGTCGGCAGGGGGCTCAACGAGCAGTACTTC.

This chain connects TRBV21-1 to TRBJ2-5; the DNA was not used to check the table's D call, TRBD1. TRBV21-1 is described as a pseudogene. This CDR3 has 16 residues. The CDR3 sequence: CASTRSRELGKETQYF. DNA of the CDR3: TGTGCCAGCACCCGGAGCAGGGAGTTAGGGAAAGAGACCCAGTACTTC.

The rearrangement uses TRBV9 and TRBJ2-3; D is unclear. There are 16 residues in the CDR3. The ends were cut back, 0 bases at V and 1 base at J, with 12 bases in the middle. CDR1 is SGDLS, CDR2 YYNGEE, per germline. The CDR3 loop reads CASSVADIGGTDTQYF. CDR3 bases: TGTGCCAGCAGCGTAGCCGACATTGGAGGCACAGATACGCAGTATTTT. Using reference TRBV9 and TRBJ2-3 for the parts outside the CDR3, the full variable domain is DSGVTQTPKHLITATGQRVTLRCSPRSGDLSVYWYQQSLDQGLQFLIQYYNGEERAKGNILERFSAQQFPDLHSELNLSSLELGDSALYFCASSVADIGGTDTQYFGPGTRLTVL.

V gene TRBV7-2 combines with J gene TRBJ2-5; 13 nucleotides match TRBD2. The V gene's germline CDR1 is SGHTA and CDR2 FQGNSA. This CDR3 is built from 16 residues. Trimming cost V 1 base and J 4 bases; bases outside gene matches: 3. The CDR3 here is CASSLDRLAGGETQYF. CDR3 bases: TGTGCCAGCAGCTTAGATCGACTAGCGGGAGGAGAGACCCAGTACTTC.

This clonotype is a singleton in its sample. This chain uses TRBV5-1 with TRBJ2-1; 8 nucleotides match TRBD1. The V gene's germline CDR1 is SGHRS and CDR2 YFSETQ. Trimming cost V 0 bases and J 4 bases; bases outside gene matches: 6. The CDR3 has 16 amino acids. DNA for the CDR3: TGCGCCAGCAGCTTGGAACAGGGGGGTTCGTACAATGAGCAGTTCTTC. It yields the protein CASSLEQGGSYNEQFF.

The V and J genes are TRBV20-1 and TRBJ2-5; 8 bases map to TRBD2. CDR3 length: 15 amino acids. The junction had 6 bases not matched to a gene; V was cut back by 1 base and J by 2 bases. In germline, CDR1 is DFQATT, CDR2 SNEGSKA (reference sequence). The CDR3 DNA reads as TGCAGTGCTAGAGTGGGACTAGGGTGGCAAGAGACCCAGTACTTC. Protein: CSARVGLGWQETQYF.